The source of this T cell receptor beta chain is a study of T cells after yellow fever vaccination. Regarding the study as a whole: A weaker secondary response peaked on day 5, the primary on day 15.

CDR1 is MDHEN and CDR2 is SYDVKM in the germline V gene. V lost 4 bases and J lost 0, with 11 bases in between. The CDR3 loop spans 15 amino acids. Universal primer sites and UMIs were introduced during 5'RACE template-switching synthesis of TCR cDNA. TCRdb processed the 5' RACE reads anew with MiXCR; each CDR3 protein has one entry. This sample has 200,000 to 250,000 distinct CDR3 sequences; 6.9% occur once, and the top ten carry roughly 0.9%. This clonotype showed up just a few times. Its cognate antigen is unknown. Here the sequenced sample was CD4+ T cells sorted from PBMCs, taken 15 days after the yellow fever booster vaccination. The clonotype was recovered from a young man who received the YFV17D yellow fever vaccine. V gene TRBV28 combines with J gene TRBJ2-3; possible D gene TRBD2, 5 bases. The CDR3 here is CASSSPRESTDTQYF. CDR3 sequence (DNA): TGTGCCAGCAGTTCCCCCCGGGAAAGCACAGATACGCAGTATTTT.